This T cell receptor beta chain was recovered during a study of cytomegalovirus exposure and HLA in healthy donors. Study-wide background: An early data release held some 85 million unique TCRs from HLA-typed donors. Points from the study as a whole: The analysis excluded some indistinguishable V segments, including TRBV6-2 and TRBV6-3. A later analysis found common viral pathogens apparently linked to several of the most significant clusters. In a later analysis, HLA-associated TCR beta chains were more clonally expanded than equally common others.

V was clipped by 2 bases and J by 5 bases; unmatched bases: 5. Germline V gene sequence: CDR1 MNHNS, CDR2 SASEGT. The length of the CDR3 is 15 residues. This clone showed up just a few times. Its antigen remains unidentified. This PCR relied on a set of 60 Vbeta primers and 13 Jbeta primers. Profiled with immunoSEQ multiplex PCR; TCRdb holds only in-frame clones, not every one. In the table there are more than 150,000 clones, around 80% of which are singletons. Input material: PBMCs. This chain links TRBV6-1 with TRBJ2-7; TRBD2 matches at 11 bases. The source of this sequence is a girl aged 10 to 17 in good health and CMV-seropositive. Here the CDR3 reads CASSEPTSGKDEQYF. The CDR3 DNA sequence: TGTGCCAGCAGTGAACCGACTAGCGGGAAGGACGAGCAGTACTTC.